This T cell receptor beta chain was identified during a study of vaccination effects on CD4 cells after COVID-19. General study findings and limits: There were few convalescent patients in the study and no early post-infection timepoints. At late timepoints after vaccination, vaccine- and infection-induced clones shrank markedly.

After less than twelve days in culture, the CD4+ T cells were isolated. The person's infection with SARS-CoV-2, confirmed by PCR, took place between March and December 2020. Vaccination of participants consisted of two doses of either the BNT162b2 or mRNA-1273 vaccine. The germline V gene encodes CDR1 SGHDT and CDR2 YYEEEE. This CDR3 region has 13 residues. Assay used: immunoSEQ multiplex PCR; TCRdb lists only in-frame clones, some missing. The data show 30,000 to 35,000 clones, approximately 81% seen once. A note on this clone: The antigen is unknown. Compared with germline, one end of the junction differs, possibly owing to a read error.

This rearrangement joins TRBV5-6 to TRBJ2-3, with D perhaps assigned TRBD1 or TRBD2 (5 bases each). The sequence derives from a human donor who had a prior SARS-CoV-2 infection. The material sequenced was CD4+ T cells from PBMCs cultured without peptide, taken after COVID-19 vaccination. CDR3 protein: CASSLVGWDQPHF. CDR3 DNA sequence: TGTGCCAGCAGCTTGGTTGGATGGGACCAGCCCCACTTT.